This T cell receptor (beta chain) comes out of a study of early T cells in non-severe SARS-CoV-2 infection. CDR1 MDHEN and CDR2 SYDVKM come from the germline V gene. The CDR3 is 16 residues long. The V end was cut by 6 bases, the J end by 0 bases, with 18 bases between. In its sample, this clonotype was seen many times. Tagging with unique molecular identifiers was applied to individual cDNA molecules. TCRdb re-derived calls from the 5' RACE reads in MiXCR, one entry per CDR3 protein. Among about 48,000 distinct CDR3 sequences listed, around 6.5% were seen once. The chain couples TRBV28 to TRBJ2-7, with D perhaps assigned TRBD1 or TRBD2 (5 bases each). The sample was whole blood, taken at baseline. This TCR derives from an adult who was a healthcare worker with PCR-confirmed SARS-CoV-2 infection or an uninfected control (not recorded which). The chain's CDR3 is CASRAPGPSFSYEQYF. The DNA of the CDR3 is TGTGCCAGCAGGGCACCGGGACCTTCTTTCTCCTACGAGCAGTACTTC.